Each of the 25 T cell receptor beta chains below was sequenced from the same sample in a study of vaccination effects on CD4 cells after COVID-19. On roughly day 9 of culture, CD4+ T cells were separated out. Their cognate antigens are unknown. Using immunoSEQ multiplex PCR, the repertoire was profiled, and TCRdb retains in-frame clones only, with some absent. The sample carries 20,000 to 25,000 clones, around 73% recorded once. The sequenced sample was CD4+ T cells from PBMCs cultured without peptide, obtained before COVID-19 vaccination. These receptor sequences come from a human donor who received a COVID-19 vaccine.

The rearrangement joins TRBV19 to TRBJ2-7; D is possibly TRBD1 or TRBD2 (5 bases each). In germline, CDR1 is LNHDA, CDR2 SQIVND (reference sequence). The ends were cut back, 4 bases at V and 2 bases at J, with 12 bases in the middle. This CDR3 contains 14 residues. The CDR3 loop is CASSTRDGAYEQYF. The CDR3 nucleotides read TGTGCCAGTAGTACCCGGGACGGAGCCTACGAGCAGTACTTC. Drawing the rest from reference TRBV19 and TRBJ2-7, the complete variable domain is DGGITQSPKYLFRKEGQNVTLSCEQNLNHDAMYWYRQDPGQGLRLIYYSQIVNDFQKGDIAEGYSVSREKKESFPLTVTSAQKNPTAFYLCASSTRDGAYEQYFGPGTRLTVT.

The rearrangement uses TRBV3-1 (or the pseudogene TRBV3-2) and TRBJ2-3; the match to TRBD2 covers 9 bases. V dropped 5 bases and J dropped 1; count of bases not matched to a gene: 10. The CDR3 has 17 amino acids. Germline V gene data show CDR1 as LGHDT and CDR2 as YNNKEL (reference sequence). As DNA, the CDR3 is TGTGCCAGCAGCTTTTCCCTCCGGACTAGCGGCACAGATACGCAGTATTTT. Amino acids: CASSFSLRTSGTDTQYF.

The chain is built from TRBV5-1 and TRBJ2-2, with D perhaps TRBD1 (5 bases). Germline V gene lookup returns CDR1 SGHRS and CDR2 YFSETQ. V was clipped by 5 bases and J by 2 bases, with 10 bases between them. The CDR3 covers 14 residues. CDR3 DNA: TGCGCCAGCAGGAGTCAGGGCAACACCGGGGAGCTGTTTTTT. Protein product: CASRSQGNTGELFF. The full variable domain, in which reference TRBV5-1 and TRBJ2-2 provide the parts outside the CDR3, is KAGVTQTPRYLIKTRGQQVTLSCSPISGHRSVSWYQQTPGQGLQFLFEYFSETQRNKGNFPGRFSGRQFSNSRSEMNVSTLELGDSALYLCASRSQGNTGELFFGEGSRLTVL.

The chain employs TRBV6-4 and TRBJ1-2; weak D call: TRBD1 (5 bases). The CDR3 runs 12 residues. V was shortened by 1 base and J by 11 bases, with 11 bases between the two germline ends. From germline, CDR1 is MRHNA and CDR2 SNTAGT. The CDR3 loop is CASSDWTGRYTF. DNA for the CDR3: TGTGCCAGCAGTGACTGGACGGGACGTTACACCTTC.

The chain employs TRBV6-6 and TRBJ1-1, with 7 bases aligning to TRBD1. V lost 5 bases to trimming and J lost 1 base; unmatched junction nucleotides: 4. The germline CDR1 and CDR2 sequences are MNHNY and SVGAGI (reference sequence). CDR3 length: 14 residues. The CDR3 coding sequence is TGTGCCAGCAGTGACCGGACAGGGAACACTGAAGCTTTCTTT. Translation gives CASSDRTGNTEAFF.

The V and J genes are TRBV7-8 and TRBJ1-1; TRBD1 might be the D (6 bases). The CDR3 spans 15 residues. V shed 5 bases and J shed 1 base, with 14 bases lying between them. CDR1 and CDR2 from the germline V gene are SGHVS and FQNEAQ. The CDR3 sequence is CASSPATGPNTEAFF. CDR3 sequence (DNA): TGTGCCAGCAGCCCTGCAACAGGGCCGAACACTGAAGCTTTCTTT.

This clone has a single count. The chain is built from TRBV5-1 and TRBJ1-6; 8 nucleotides align to TRBD1. The CDR3 is made up of 16 amino acids. Germline V gives CDR1 SGHRS, CDR2 YFSETQ. With 1 base clipped from V and 5 bases from J, the junction kept 5 bases outside the gene matches. The CDR3 here is CASSLRTGNHNSPLHF. CDR3 DNA: TGCGCCAGCAGCTTGAGGACAGGGAACCATAATTCACCCCTCCACTTT. The whole variable domain, filled in from reference TRBV5-1 and TRBJ1-6, reads KAGVTQTPRYLIKTRGQQVTLSCSPISGHRSVSWYQQTPGQGLQFLFEYFSETQRNKGNFPGRFSGRQFSNSRSEMNVSTLELGDSALYLCASSLRTGNHNSPLHFGNGTRLTVT.

The chain recombines TRBV28 with TRBJ1-1, with 8 bases matching TRBD1. V dropped 6 bases and J dropped 1; count of bases not matched to a gene: 4. This CDR3 comprises 14 residues. Germline CDR1 is MDHEN and CDR2 is SYDVKM. In nucleotides, the CDR3 is TGTGCCAGCAGGGAAGACAGGGGGAACACTGAAGCTTTCTTT. Translation: CASREDRGNTEAFF.

CDR3 amino acids: CASSLGHNYGYTF. Here the CDR3 DNA reads TGTGCCAGCAGCTTAGGACATAACTATGGCTACACCTTC. The V gene is TRBV11-2, the J gene TRBJ1-2; D is unclear. Per germline, CDR1 SGHAT and CDR2 FQNNGV. CDR3 length: 13 residues. Trimming removed 1 base from V and 1 base from J, with 4 bases in between. Based on the CDR3 plus reference TRBV11-2 and TRBJ1-2, the full variable domain is EAGVAQSPRYKIIEKRQSVAFWCNPISGHATLYWYQQILGQGPKLLIQFQNNGVVDDSQLPKDRFSAERLKGVDSTLKIQPAKLEDSAVYLCASSLGHNYGYTFGSGTRLTVV.

The gene calls are TRBV28 and TRBJ1-5, with D uncertain. Trimming shortened V by 3 bases and J by 3 bases, and 3 bases separated the two germline ends. Germline CDR1 reads MDHEN; CDR2 reads SYDVKM. The CDR3 runs to 12 residues. The CDR3 loop is CASSFFNQPQHF. The DNA of the CDR3 is TGTGCCAGCAGTTTCTTCAATCAGCCCCAGCATTTT. The full variable domain, with the rest looked up from reference TRBV28 and TRBJ1-5, is DVKVTQSSRYLVKRTGEKVFLECVQDMDHENMFWYRQDPGLGLRLIYFSYDVKMKEKGDIPEGYSVSREKKERFSLILESASTNQTSMYLCASSFFNQPQHFGDGTRLSIL.

The gene calls are TRBV9 and TRBJ1-1; no clear D gene. This CDR3 is 13 amino acids long. V was cut by 0 bases and J by 1 base, with 4 bases left in between. CDR1 and CDR2 from the germline V gene are SGDLS and YYNGEE. The DNA of the CDR3 is TGTGCCAGCAGCGTAGGGAAGAACACTGAAGCTTTCTTT. Translation gives CASSVGKNTEAFF.

About this clone: Germline is not matched at one junction end, which may reflect a read error. The chain joins TRBV9 to TRBJ2-2; tentative D call: TRBD1 (6 bases). Germline V lookup: CDR1 SGDLS, CDR2 YYNGEE. CDR3 length: 14 residues. The CDR3 is CASSVTGNAGELFF. For the CDR3, the DNA is TGTGCCAGCAGCGTCACAGGGAACGCCGGGGAGCTGTTTTTT.

In its sample, this clone was seen once. One junction end disagrees with the germline gene, perhaps due to a read error. The J gene is TRBJ2-5, the V gene TRBV6-5, with D unclear. The CDR3 loop spans 13 amino acids. CDR1 and CDR2 from the germline V gene are MNHEY and SVGAGI. In DNA, the CDR3 is TGTGCCAGCTCCCAGAGGCCTCTAGAGAACCAGTACTTC. This codes for CASSQRPLENQYF.

The chain joins TRBV2 to TRBJ1-2; D might be TRBD1 (5 bases). This CDR3 spans 13 amino acids. Trimming removed 2 bases from V and 4 bases from J, with 8 bases in between. Germline V gene data show CDR1 as SNHLY and CDR2 as FYNNEI. The CDR3 is CASSESGTYGYTF. DNA of the CDR3: TGTGCCAGCAGTGAATCGGGGACCTATGGCTACACCTTC.

This sequence joins TRBV9 and TRBJ2-1; 8 bases are shared with TRBD2. The CDR3 extends over 15 amino acids. V lost 3 bases to trimming and J lost 2 bases; unmatched junction nucleotides: 4. The germline gives CDR1 SGDLS, CDR2 YYNGEE. Here the CDR3 reads CASSDSGVPYNEQFF. The CDR3 DNA follows: TGTGCCAGCAGCGATAGCGGGGTCCCCTACAATGAGCAGTTCTTC.

The J gene is TRBJ2-7, the V gene TRBV4-1; the match to TRBD1 covers 11 bases. The V gene's germline CDR1 is MGHRA and CDR2 YSYEKL. The CDR3 has 17 residues. The trim removed 2 bases at V and 0 bases at J, leaving 6 bases unmatched. In DNA form, the CDR3 reads TGCGCCAGCAGCCAATTTTGGGACAGGGGGAGCTCCTACGAGCAGTACTTC. It codes for CASSQFWDRGSSYEQYF.

The genes are TRBV5-4 and TRBJ1-1; D call uncertain. Germline V lookup: CDR1 SGHNT, CDR2 YYREEE (reference sequence). This CDR3 spans 15 amino acids. V dropped 0 bases and J dropped 4 bases, with 13 bases sitting between them. CDR3 loop: CASSLEGSRGTEAFF. CDR3 sequence (DNA): TGTGCCAGCAGCTTGGAAGGTTCGAGAGGCACTGAAGCTTTCTTT. Based on the CDR3 plus reference TRBV5-4 and TRBJ1-1, the full variable domain is ETGVTQSPTHLIKTRGQQVTLRCSSQSGHNTVSWYQQALGQGPQFIFQYYREEENGRGNFPPRFSGLQFPNYSSELNVNALELDDSALYLCASSLEGSRGTEAFFGQGTRLTVV.

The chain employs TRBV11-2 and TRBJ1-1; D remains ambiguous. V dropped 0 bases and J dropped 10 bases, with 12 bases sitting between them. This CDR3 has 13 residues. Germline V gives CDR1 SGHAT, CDR2 FQNNGV. The CDR3 region is CASSLDRGGRAFF. In DNA form, the CDR3 reads TGTGCCAGCAGCTTAGATAGAGGCGGGCGAGCTTTCTTT.

The V gene is TRBV4-1, the J gene TRBJ2-7, with D perhaps TRBD2 (7 bases). The CDR3 is 20 amino acids. Germline V gene data show CDR1 as MGHRA and CDR2 as YSYEKL. Trimming removed 2 bases at V and 1 base at J, with 27 bases between. The CDR3 loop is CASSQRGGTGEKRGSYEQYF. The CDR3 coding sequence is TGCGCCAGCAGCCAAAGGGGGGGCACAGGAGAGAAGAGGGGTTCCTACGAGCAGTACTTC.

The chain uses TRBV30 and TRBJ2-5, with 8 bases lining up with TRBD2. The CDR3 totals 12 residues. The junction had 1 base not matched to a gene; V was cut back by 3 bases and J by 4 bases. Germline V gene lookup returns CDR1 GTSNPN and CDR2 SVGIG (reference sequence). In DNA form, the CDR3 reads TGTGCCTGGAGCGGGGGGGGAGAGACCCAGTACTTC. It specifies CAWSGGGETQYF. Full variable domain (rest looked up from reference TRBV30 and TRBJ2-5): SQTIHQWPATLVQPVGSPLSLECTVEGTSNPNLYWYRQAAGRGLQLLFYSVGIGQISSEVPQNLSASRPQDRQFILSSKKLLLSDSGFYLCAWSGGGETQYFGPGTRLLVL.

This clone was seen a handful of times. This chain joins TRBV25-1 and TRBJ1-2; D unresolved. V lost 3 bases and J lost 3, with 8 bases in between. CDR1 and CDR2 from the germline V gene are MGHDK and SYGVNS. This CDR3 spans 13 amino acids. The DNA for the CDR3 is TGTGCCAGCAGTGAGGAGATCGACTATGGCTACACCTTC. Its protein product is CASSEEIDYGYTF.

V gene TRBV5-4 combines with J gene TRBJ1-6; D may be TRBD1 (5 bases). The V and J ends lost 0 bases and 6 bases respectively, with 13 bases between them. Germline V lookup: CDR1 SGHNT, CDR2 YYREEE (reference sequence). The CDR3 extends over 16 amino acids. CDR3 sequence (DNA): TGTGCCAGCAGCTTGGGGCAGGGTGGTTTTAATTCACCCCTCCACTTT. This encodes CASSLGQGGFNSPLHF.

V and J are TRBV30 and TRBJ2-3, with 10 nucleotides matching TRBD2. CDR3 size: 16 residues. The germline V gene encodes CDR1 GTSNPN and CDR2 SVGIG (reference sequence). After removal of 4 bases from V and 4 bases from J, the junction contained 11 bases not matched to a gene. In DNA form, the CDR3 reads TGTGCCTGGACTCCTGGCTCTAGCGGGAGTTCAGATACGCAGTATTTT. This translates into CAWTPGSSGSSDTQYF.

This clone was counted only a few times. This rearrangement joins TRBV29-1 to TRBJ2-1; 12 bases map to TRBD2. Germline-derived CDR1 and CDR2 are SQVTM and ANQGSEA. Trimming at V came to 4 bases and at J to 1 base, leaving 8 bases not matched to a gene. CDR3 size: 17 residues. The CDR3 protein is CSVGPSGGVGSYNEQFF. The CDR3 DNA reads as TGCAGCGTTGGTCCTAGCGGGGGGGTAGGTTCCTACAATGAGCAGTTCTTC.

The gene calls are TRBV2 and TRBJ2-7; D call uncertain. Germline CDR1 SNHLY, CDR2 FYNNEI. Trimming cost V 0 bases and J 4 bases, with 1 base left between them. The CDR3 is 11 amino acids. CDR3 bases: TGTGCCAGCAGTGAAGCGTACGAGCAGTACTTC. Translation: CASSEAYEQYF.